One and the same sample provided the 7 T cell receptor beta chains below, sequenced in a study of blood T cell repertoires in COVID-19. Sequenced by immunoSEQ multiplex PCR; TCRdb stores in-frame clones only, minus some. Found here are approximately 200,000 clones, about 85% of them singletons; the top ten hold 18%. The specimen sequenced was PBMCs or T cells enriched from blood (not recorded which). The receptors stem from a middle-aged man who had recovered from COVID-19.

This chain links TRBV5-1 with TRBJ2-3; maybe TRBD2 (5 bases). In germline, CDR1 is SGHRS, CDR2 YFSETQ. V dropped 5 bases and J dropped 1 base, with 17 bases sitting between them. The CDR3 runs to 16 residues. The CDR3 reads CASSPGSFGGTDTQYF. In DNA form, the CDR3 reads TGCGCCAGCAGTCCAGGTAGTTTCGGGGGCACAGATACGCAGTATTTT.

The genes are TRBV5-4 and TRBJ1-2; 7 nucleotides agree with TRBD1. The length of the CDR3 is 15 residues. The germline V gene has CDR1 SGHNT and CDR2 YYREEE (reference sequence). With V trimmed by 0 bases and J by 4 bases, 6 bases remained unmatched. The CDR3 DNA sequence: TGTGCCAGCAGCTTGGCCTGGCAGGGGGGCTATGGCTACACCTTC. This sequence encodes CASSLAWQGGYGYTF.

This chain joins TRBV9 and TRBJ1-3; no clear D gene. V lost 5 bases and J lost 0, with 15 bases in between. Germline V gene sequence: CDR1 SGDLS, CDR2 YYNGEE. This CDR3 has 16 residues. The CDR3 DNA reads TGTGCCAGCAGGCAGCAGGCCCTCTTCTCTGGAAACACCATATATTTT. This sequence encodes CASRQQALFSGNTIYF.

This chain joins TRBV3-1 (or the pseudogene TRBV3-2) and TRBJ2-1; D is perhaps TRBD2 (5 bases). CDR3 length equals 15 residues. V lost 0 bases and J 10 bases, leaving 16 bases between the germline ends. Germline V gene lookup returns CDR1 LGHDT and CDR2 YNNKEL (reference sequence). CDR3 loop: CASSQDTSWDWEQFF. DNA of the CDR3: TGTGCCAGCAGCCAAGATACTAGTTGGGATTGGGAGCAGTTCTTC.

V usage is TRBV27 and J usage is TRBJ1-5; TRBD1 might be the D (6 bases). This CDR3 spans 15 amino acids. The V and J ends lost 2 bases and 3 bases respectively, with 11 bases between them. CDR1 is MNHEY, CDR2 SMNVEV, per germline (reference sequence). For the CDR3, the DNA is TGTGCCAGCAGTTTAGAGGACAGATTCAATCAGCCCCAGCATTTT. Translating gives CASSLEDRFNQPQHF.

The chain couples TRBV18 to TRBJ1-5; tentatively, D is TRBD1 (5 bases). In germline, CDR1 is KGHSH, CDR2 LQKENI. Trimming shortened V by 6 bases and J by 8 bases, and 17 bases separated the two germline ends. The CDR3 consists of 14 residues. The CDR3 loop reads CASSPTGGSEPQHF. The CDR3 DNA sequence: TGTGCCAGCTCCCCGACCGGGGGGAGTGAGCCCCAGCATTTT.

The chain links TRBV11-3 to TRBJ1-2, with unresolved D. The CDR3 consists of 14 residues. CDR1 and CDR2 from the germline V gene are SGHNT and YENEEA. Trimming took off 4 bases at V and 0 bases at J, with 9 bases between the two ends. CDR3 in amino acids: CASSSPHSNYGYTF. The CDR3 nucleotides are TGTGCCAGCAGCTCTCCTCACTCTAACTATGGCTACACCTTC.